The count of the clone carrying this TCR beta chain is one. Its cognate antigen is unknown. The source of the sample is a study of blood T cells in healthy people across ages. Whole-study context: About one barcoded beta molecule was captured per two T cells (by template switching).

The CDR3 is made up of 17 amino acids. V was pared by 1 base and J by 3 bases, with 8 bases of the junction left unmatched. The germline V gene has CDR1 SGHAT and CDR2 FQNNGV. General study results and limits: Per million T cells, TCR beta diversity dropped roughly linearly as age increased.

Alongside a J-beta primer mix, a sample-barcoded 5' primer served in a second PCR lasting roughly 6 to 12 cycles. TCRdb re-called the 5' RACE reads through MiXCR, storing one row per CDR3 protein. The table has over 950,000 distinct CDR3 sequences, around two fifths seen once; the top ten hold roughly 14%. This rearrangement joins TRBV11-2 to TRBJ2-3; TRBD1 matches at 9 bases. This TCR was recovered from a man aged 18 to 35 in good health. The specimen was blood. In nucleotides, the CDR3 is TGTGCCAGCAGCTTAGGGCTACGACAGGGGGTTACAGATACGCAGTATTTT. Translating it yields CASSLGLRQGVTDTQYF.